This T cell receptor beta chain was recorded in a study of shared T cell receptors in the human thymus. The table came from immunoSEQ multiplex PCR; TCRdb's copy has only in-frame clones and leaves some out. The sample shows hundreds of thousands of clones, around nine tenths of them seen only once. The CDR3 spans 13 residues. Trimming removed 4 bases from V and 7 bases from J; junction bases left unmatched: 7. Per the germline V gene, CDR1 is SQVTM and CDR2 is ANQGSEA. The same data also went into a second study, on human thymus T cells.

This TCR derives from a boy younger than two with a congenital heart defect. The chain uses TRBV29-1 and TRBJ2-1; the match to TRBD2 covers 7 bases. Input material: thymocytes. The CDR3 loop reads CSVGAAGVNEQFF. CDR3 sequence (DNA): TGCAGCGTTGGGGCGGCGGGAGTAAATGAGCAGTTCTTC.